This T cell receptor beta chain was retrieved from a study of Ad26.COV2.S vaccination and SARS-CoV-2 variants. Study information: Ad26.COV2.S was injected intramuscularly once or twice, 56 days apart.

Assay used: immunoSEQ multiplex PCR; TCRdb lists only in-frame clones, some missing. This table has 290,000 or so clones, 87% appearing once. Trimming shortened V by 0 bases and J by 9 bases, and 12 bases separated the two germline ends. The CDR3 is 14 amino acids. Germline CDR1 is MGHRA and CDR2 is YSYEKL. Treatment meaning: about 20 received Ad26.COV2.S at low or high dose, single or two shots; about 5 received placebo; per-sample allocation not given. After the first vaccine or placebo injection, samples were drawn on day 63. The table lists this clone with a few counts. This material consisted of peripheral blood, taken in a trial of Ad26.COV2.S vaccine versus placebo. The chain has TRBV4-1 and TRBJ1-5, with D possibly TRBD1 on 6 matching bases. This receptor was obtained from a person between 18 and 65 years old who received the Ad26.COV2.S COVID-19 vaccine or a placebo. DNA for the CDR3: TGCGCCAGCAGCCAAGATTGGGCACAGGGGCCCCAGCATTTT. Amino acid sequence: CASSQDWAQGPQHF.